This TCR beta chain stems from a study of response to subunit inactivated influenza vaccine. The table lists this clonotype with a few counts. V lost 4 bases, J lost 0 bases, and 16 bases lay in between. CDR1 is SGHDT, CDR2 YYEEEE, per germline. The CDR3 extends over 17 amino acids. TCRdb reprocessed the RT-PCR reads with MiXCR, giving one entry per CDR3 protein. This table holds approximately 480,000 distinct CDR3 sequences, 11% found once. The sequences come from PBMCs from blood, collected 35 to 45 days after vaccination. The rearrangement links TRBV5-6 to TRBJ2-2, with D perhaps TRBD1 or TRBD2 (6 bases each). This clonotype originated in a man aged 45-60 years who received an inactivated influenza vaccine. The CDR3 coding sequence is TGTGCCAGCAGCCGACGGAGGGACATCGCGAACACCGGGGAGCTGTTTTTT. Amino acid sequence: CASSRRRDIANTGELFF.